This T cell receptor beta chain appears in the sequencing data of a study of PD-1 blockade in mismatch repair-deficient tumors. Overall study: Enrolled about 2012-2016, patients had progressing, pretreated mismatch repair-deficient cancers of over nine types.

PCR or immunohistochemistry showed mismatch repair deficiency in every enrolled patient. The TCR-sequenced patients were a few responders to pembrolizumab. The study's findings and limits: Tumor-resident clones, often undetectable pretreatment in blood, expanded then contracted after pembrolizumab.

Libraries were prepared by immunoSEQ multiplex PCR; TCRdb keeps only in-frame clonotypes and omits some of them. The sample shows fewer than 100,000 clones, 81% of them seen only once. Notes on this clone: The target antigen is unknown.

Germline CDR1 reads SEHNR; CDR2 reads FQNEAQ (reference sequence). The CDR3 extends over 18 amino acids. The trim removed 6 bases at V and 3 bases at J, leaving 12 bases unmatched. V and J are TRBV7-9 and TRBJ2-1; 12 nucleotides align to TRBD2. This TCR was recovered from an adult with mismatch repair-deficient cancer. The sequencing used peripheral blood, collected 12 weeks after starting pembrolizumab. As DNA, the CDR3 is TGTGCCAGCAGGGTTGGACTAGCGGGACAAAGCAACTACAATGAGCAGTTCTTC. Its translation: CASRVGLAGQSNYNEQFF.